This T cell receptor (beta chain) is from a study of read filtering for tumor transcriptome and immune sequencing. For the study at large: DNase treatment preceded whole-transcriptome library preparation. Per sample, TCR-region reads ranged about 4 to 11 million by IR-seq, roughly 85 to 1,300 by RNA-seq.

This clonotype was detected many times. Its antigen is as yet unknown. Bone marrow was sampled from every patient at the time of active disease. From roughly 400 ng of RNA, a library with molecular barcoded alpha/delta and beta/gamma adaptors was made. MiXCR, applied by TCRdb to the reads, yields one record per CDR3 protein. The sample consists of tens of thousands of distinct CDR3 sequences, roughly 20% of them appearing once. In germline, CDR1 is SGHRS, CDR2 YFSETQ. The CDR3 sequence is 17 residues long. Trimming removed 5 bases at V and 0 bases at J, with 18 bases between. Notes on the study in general: RNA-seq captured clonotypes less deeply and reliably than IR-seq.

The clonotype comes from a donor aged 40 or over with multiple myeloma. Sequenced sample: a population of CD138-negative cells sorted from bone marrow. The chain couples TRBV5-1 to TRBJ2-1, with D possibly TRBD2 on 7 matching bases. The CDR3 region is CASSGGALLSSYNEQFF. CDR3 sequence (DNA): TGCGCCAGCAGTGGGGGGGCGCTTTTAAGCTCCTACAATGAGCAGTTCTTC. Full variable domain (rest looked up from reference TRBV5-1 and TRBJ2-1): KAGVTQTPRYLIKTRGQQVTLSCSPISGHRSVSWYQQTPGQGLQFLFEYFSETQRNKGNFPGRFSGRQFSNSRSEMNVSTLELGDSALYLCASSGGALLSSYNEQFFGPGTRLTVL.